Listed below are T cell receptor beta chains from one sample, sequenced in a study of shared clonotypes between healthy human individuals. The repertoire was sequenced with immunoSEQ multiplex PCR; TCRdb's copy has only in-frame clones and lacks some. The sample holds around 700,000 clones, roughly 70% seen once. Sequencing was done on a sample of memory CD4+ T cells sorted from blood. The origin of the receptors is a young woman in good health. Both conserved end residues are part of each CDR3. The order of the fields is clone size, V gene, D gene, J gene, CDR3 DNA, CDR3 protein. The D gene is left open where the match is weak. Expanded clones are given a class, and other clones once, few, many or no size at all.

.,TRBV27,.,TRBJ2-5,TGTGCCAGCACTAAACAGGGCTTCGGGGAGACCCAGTACTTC,CASTKQGFGETQYF
.,TRBV2,.,TRBJ2-4,TGTGCCAGCTTCTGGCTAGCCAAAAACATTCAGTACTTC,CASFWLAKNIQYF
.,TRBV4-2,.,TRBJ2-3,TGTGCCAGCAGCGATACTATGACAGATACGCAGTATTTT,CASSDTMTDTQYF
.,TRBV4-1,.,TRBJ2-5,TGCGCCAGCAGCCACCAACTACAGGGAAGGAGTCAAGAGACCCAGTACTTC,CASSHQLQGRSQETQYF
.,TRBV16,TRBD2,TRBJ2-3,TGTGCCAGCAGCCCCCGACTACTAGCGGGAGCAGATACGCAGTATTTT,CASSPRLLAGADTQYF
once,TRBV7-8,TRBD2,TRBJ2-7,TGTGCCAGCAGCTTACCTAGCGGGATCCCCACCAAGGACGAGCAGTACTTC,CASSLPSGIPTKDEQYF
.,TRBV5-1,.,TRBJ2-1,TGCGCCAGCAGCTGGGATGATGTGGATCCGCAGTTCTTC,CASSWDDVDPQFF
.,TRBV6-6,.,TRBJ1-2,TGTGCCAGCCGCCCTGACGCCAATACTCTTGTTCGCTACACCTTC,CASRPDANTLVRYTF
few,TRBV4-1,TRBD1,TRBJ2-2,TGCGCCAGCAGCCACCTCGGACAGGGGAACACCGGGGAGCTGTTTTTT,CASSHLGQGNTGELFF
.,TRBV6-6,.,TRBJ1-2,TGTGCCAGCCTCCAGGGTGGCTCTGGCTACACCTTC,CASLQGGSGYTF
many,TRBV7-9,.,TRBJ1-1,TGTGCCAGCAGCTTGTCAGGCATGAACACTGAAGCTTTCTTT,CASSLSGMNTEAFF